Reported below is one T cell receptor (beta chain). Its specificity is not known. The germline CDR1 and CDR2 sequences are SGHTA and FQGTGA. The CDR3 consists of 14 residues. V was cut by 7 bases and J by 9 bases, with 16 bases left in between. 13 Jbeta primers and 60 Vbeta primers were used for the PCR. Clones were sequenced by immunoSEQ multiplex PCR, and TCRdb holds only the in-frame ones, with some missing. The sample carries approximately 90,000 clones, more than 70% recorded once. This sample stems from a study of cytomegalovirus exposure and HLA in healthy donors. The study's findings and limits: TCR beta chain V- and J-gene trimming was linked, in a later analysis, to a missense variant in DCLRE1C.

Material: PBMCs. The source of this sequence is a man aged 35 to 55 in good health and CMV-seronegative. This rearrangement joins TRBV7-3 to TRBJ1-6, with D perhaps matching TRBD1 (6 bases). CDR3 residues: CASTKAQGSSPLHF. The CDR3 DNA is TGTGCCAGCACCAAGGCCCAGGGGAGTTCACCCCTCCACTTT.